This entry describes one T cell receptor beta chain. Generated by immunoSEQ multiplex PCR, the TCRdb table keeps only in-frame clones and is missing some. This table holds roughly 130,000 clones, about 80% found once. The record originates from a study of blood T cell repertoires in COVID-19. V shed 7 bases, J shed 7 bases, and the junction held 18 bases outside the gene matches. Germline-derived CDR1 and CDR2 are SGHAT and FQNNGV. The CDR3 consists of 16 residues. The clonotype comes from a man between 45 and 60 years old who had recovered from COVID-19. Sequenced sample: PBMCs or T cells enriched from blood (not recorded which). This chain links TRBV11-2 with TRBJ2-7, with 8 bases aligning to TRBD2. Here the CDR3 reads CASTQGPGLGLREQYF. CDR3 in DNA: TGTGCCAGCACCCAAGGACCGGGACTAGGCCTCAGGGAGCAGTACTTC.